The 5 T cell receptor beta chains presented below share a single source sample, sequenced in a study of monozygotic twins with inflammatory bowel disease. TCRdb reworked the 5' RACE reads into one entry per CDR3 protein, no DNA. Recorded for this sample: approximately 200,000 distinct CDR3 sequences. The source material was blood. These receptor sequences come from a human donor with ulcerative colitis or Crohn's disease, or a healthy co-twin of an affected twin (not recorded which).

This chain links TRBV5-4 with TRBJ2-1; TCRdb outputs TRBD1, but without DNA this stays unchecked. CDR1 is SGHNT, CDR2 YYREEE, per germline (reference sequence). The CDR3 contains 16 residues. Here the CDR3 reads CASSLDGASSYNEQFF.

This CDR3 reads CASSPGQGIQPQHF. The chain combines TRBV6-6 with TRBJ1-5; TCRdb gives TRBD1 as the D gene, but with no DNA this cannot be confirmed. The CDR3 is 14 residues long. Germline CDR1 and CDR2: MNHNY and SVGAGI (reference sequence).

The chain combines TRBV7-9 with TRBJ1-1; TCRdb's D call, TRBD1, is unchecked because there is no DNA. CDR3 size: 13 residues. CDR1 is SEHNR and CDR2 is FQNEAQ in the germline V gene (reference sequence). CDR3 protein: CASSFNAGLRAFF.

The chain carries TRBV5-1 and TRBJ2-1; the D call from TCRdb, TRBD2, cannot be confirmed without DNA. The germline CDR1 and CDR2 sequences are SGHRS and YFSETQ. CDR3 length: 13 residues. CDR3: CASSLSGDFGQFF.

This chain links TRBV20-1 with TRBJ1-1; the D call from TCRdb, TRBD1, cannot be confirmed without DNA. This CDR3 comprises 14 residues. The V gene's germline CDR1 is DFQATT and CDR2 SNEGSKA (reference sequence). The CDR3: CSAPSGGENTEAFF.